This T cell receptor (beta chain) came from a study of shared clonotypes between healthy human individuals. Study-wide results and limits: The represented genetic and exposure-history diversity was limited by the small number of donors.

Investigators spread the genomic DNA of each subset evenly over several immunoSEQ plates. What was sequenced on ten immunoSEQ deep assay plates was unsorted PBMC DNA. TCRdb's table, derived via immunoSEQ multiplex PCR, lists solely in-frame clones and lacks some. This repertoire shows roughly 510,000 clones, roughly 79% found once; its top ten account for 12%. Per germline, CDR1 SGDLS and CDR2 YYNGEE. Unmatched junction bases numbered 6, after V lost 4 bases and J lost 3 bases. The CDR3 consists of 16 residues. A word on this clone: Its specificity is unknown.

This sequence originates from a woman aged 40 to 50 in good health. Some clones in this sample may be carry-over from other donors' samples. The specimen sequenced was PBMCs. The chain is built from TRBV9 and TRBJ2-2, with TRBD2 identical over 10 bases. The CDR3 spells CASSPRTSGYTGELFF. The CDR3 region has the DNA TGTGCCAGCAGCCCACGGACTAGCGGCTACACCGGGGAGCTGTTTTTT.